This T cell receptor (beta chain) emerged from a study of T cells in Graves' hyperthyroidism and ophthalmopathy (dated by TCRdb to about 2019). Describing the broader study: Peripheral blood was sampled at the time of initial diagnosis, prior to any treatment. The paper reports TCR Vbeta CDR3 sequencing of roughly 140 peripheral blood samples: under 45 ophthalmopathy, under 80 hyperthyroidism and 17 progressor patients. To identify distinguishing TCR V-J signatures, a discovery cohort of 90 to 100 patients was used, comprising 40 to 45 with Graves' ophthalmopathy and approximately 58 with stable Graves' hyperthyroidism. Following sampling, methimazole starting at 30 mg daily was given to hyperthyroidism patients, and high-dose intravenous methylprednisolone was given to ophthalmopathy patients. For training and testing, the 100 or so patients in the discovery cohort were randomly divided in a 7:3 ratio. In addition, the study compared T-cell repertoires in thyroid tissue and in blood from roughly six Graves' hyperthyroidism patients. Prospective prediction of ophthalmopathy was tested in an independent validation cohort of some 20 hyperthyroidism patients and around 16 patients who later progressed to ophthalmopathy. What the study reported, not specific to this receptor: Sample size was not statistically predetermined, and blinding of investigators to group allocation was not performed. Most expanded thyroid clonotypes (frequency above 0.001) were also detected in blood, a finding suggesting that blood repertoires may reflect thyroid immune responses. In cross-validation, a model built on a 13 V-J signature told ophthalmopathy apart from stable hyperthyroidism with 85% to 90% sensitivity and around 84% specificity, and in testing the same model reached 80%/75%. In validation, the model predicted progression to ophthalmopathy a median of 6.5 months before onset, with about 71% sensitivity and roughly 72% specificity.

V loses 7 bases of germline sequence and J loses 4 bases, and the interval between the two ends is 20 bases. The CDR3 runs 15 amino acids, cysteine and phenylalanine included. The retained sequence is limited to the CDR3, 45 bases, with the frame set at the first base. In this sample, this clonotype turned up many times. This clone's antigen is unknown. No base quality values were provided; no much bigger clone lies one nucleotide off. Amplification of TCR beta CDR3 regions was carried out from RNA transcripts. The first round of RT-PCR for the TCR CDR3 was performed with the HTBI primer set and the Qiagen OneStep RT-PCR kit. The libraries were constructed in a second round of multiplex PCR and then size-selected and purified. Sequencing of the libraries was done on an Illumina HiSeq2000 using paired-end 100 bp reads. Per the original workflow: SOAPnuke was used to process the raw data, with reads discarded if the reads contained adapters or uncalled bases, had a mean Phred below 15, or lacked an exact constant-primer or identifier match. COPE v1.2.5 was used to merge the high-quality paired reads, and each unique nucleotide sequence was defined as a clonotype. MiTCR v1.1 was used to align clonotypes to the IMGT TRBV, TRBD and TRBJ reference segments. The analysis included only V-J combinations with a frequency above 0.0001, which together covered roughly 99% of the repertoires. A TCS score was defined as the ratio between F50 (clonal expansion) and ExV (chaos), using BLOSUM62-based TCRdist between CDR3 peptides within each V-J. Welch's t-statistics and random forest reduced around 520 V-J features to roughly 13, which were used in a naive Bayes classifier (R e1071). The public reads were reanalyzed by TCRdb: fastp trimming at Q25, MiXCR alignment, in-frame beta chains only. Records with the same CDR3 protein are collapsed into one entry carrying the most frequent genes and DNA. The V and J calls and clone size come from TCRdb's table, not from the authors' own analysis. Within this sample are more than 500,000 distinct CDR3 sequences, with about 16% of them counted one time only. Of the sample, 25% to 30% is held by the ten largest clones.

Moderately to severely active disease, a Clinical Activity Score of at least 3, a NOSPECS grade of at least 4, and a duration under 3 months were present in ophthalmopathy patients. Any patient with an uncontrolled infection, another autoimmune disease, pregnancy or lactation was excluded. Clinical symptoms, serum thyroxine and TRAb, thyroid ultrasound, and orbital computed tomography formed the basis for the diagnoses. Ficoll-Paque density gradient centrifugation was used to isolate PBMCs from approximately 10 ml of fresh peripheral blood. Total RNA was extracted using Trizol reagent, and RNA quality was assessed on an Agilent 2100 Bioanalyzer.

The chain is assembled from TRBV12-3 or TRBV12-4 and TRBJ2-7, with TRBD2 tentatively as D gene (5 bases match). The sequencing sample was made of blood. The clonotype comes from a woman in her 30s with Graves' ophthalmopathy. The encoded CDR3 is CASTLGRGPLYEQYF. Here is the DNA: TGTGCCAGCACCCTCGGCCGCGGGCCCCTTTACGAGCAGTACTTC.